The next 27 T cell receptor beta chains were all read from a single sample in a study of T cell repertoires in cytomegalovirus infection. Each CDR3 protein gets one entry after TCRdb re-called the reads with MiXCR. The table includes roughly 640,000 distinct CDR3 sequences, 20% to 25% detected once. What was sequenced was CD8+ T cells from PBMCs. The receptor source for this set is a human donor in good health (CMV status not recorded). Some clones in this sample may be carry-over from other donors' samples.

This clonotype was counted at least ten times. The rearrangement joins TRBV7-6 to TRBJ1-5; D not certain. Germline V gives CDR1 SGHVS, CDR2 FNYEAQ. This CDR3 comprises 15 residues. V shed 0 bases and J shed 6 bases, with 12 bases lying between them. The CDR3 DNA is TGTGCCAGCAGCTTAGCGGCAAACGGACTTCAGCCCCAGCATTTT. It codes for CASSLAANGLQPQHF.

A word on this clonotype: One end of the junction varies from germline; a read error may be responsible. The chain employs TRBV6-6 and TRBJ1-1, with 8 bases that match TRBD1. Germline lookup yields CDR1 MNHNY and CDR2 SVGAGI (reference sequence). The CDR3 spans 13 residues. The CDR3: CASKDREYTEAFF. The CDR3 DNA follows: TGTGCCAGCAAGGACAGGGAGTACACTGAAGCTTTCTTC.

This rearrangement joins TRBV7-9 to TRBJ1-2; D not resolved. The CDR3 contains 13 residues. V lost 11 bases and J 11 bases, leaving 24 bases between the germline ends. CDR1 is SEHNR and CDR2 is FQNEAQ in the germline V gene (reference sequence). DNA for the CDR3: TGTGCCGTCCAGACCGCGGGCCCTTTTGGGTACACCTTC. Residues: CAVQTAGPFGYTF.

With respect to this clonotype: A much larger clone sits a single nucleotide away, making a read error possible. The chain joins TRBV7-4 to TRBJ1-2; 8 nucleotides align to TRBD1. The junction had 10 bases not matched to a gene; V was cut back by 8 bases and J by 5 bases. This CDR3 has 14 residues. The germline V gene has CDR1 SGHVT and CDR2 SQSDAQ. CDR3 amino acids: CASGRQGQDYGYTF. The CDR3 bases are TGTGCCAGCGGCAGACAGGGACAGGATTATGGCTACACCTTC.

This chain joins TRBV3-1 and TRBJ2-7; 7 nucleotides agree with TRBD1. V shed 2 bases and J 1 base; nucleotides not matched to a gene: 2. Germline CDR1 LGHDT, CDR2 YNNKEL (reference sequence). The CDR3 has 14 amino acids. The CDR3 is CASSQRDSSYEQYF. The CDR3, as DNA: TGTGCCAGCAGCCAAAGGGACAGTTCCTACGAGCAGTACTTC.

In its sample, this clonotype was seen many times. V gene TRBV7-8 combines with J gene TRBJ1-6; D gene uncertain. Germline loops: CDR1 SGHVS, CDR2 FQNEAQ. V lost 3 bases and J 0 bases, leaving 6 bases between the germline ends. CDR3 length: 15 amino acids. The CDR3 sequence is CASSFKHSYNSPLHF. CDR3 DNA: TGTGCCAGCAGCTTTAAACACTCCTATAATTCACCCCTCCACTTT.

J is TRBJ2-5 and V is TRBV29-1, with no clear D. V gave up 5 bases and J gave up 3 bases, with 13 bases separating them. Germline V gene data show CDR1 as SQVTM and CDR2 as ANQGSEA. The CDR3 extends over 13 amino acids. The CDR3 DNA follows: TGCAGCGTTACATGGTTTGGAGAAGAGACCCAGTACTTC. As protein: CSVTWFGEETQYF. The whole variable domain, remainder taken from reference TRBV29-1 and TRBJ2-5, is SAVISQKPSRDICQRGTSLTIQCQVDSQVTMMFWYRQQPGQSLTLIATANQGSEATYESGFVIDKFPISRPNLTFSTLTVSNMSPEDSSIYLCSVTWFGEETQYFGPGTRLLVL.

This chain links TRBV27 with TRBJ2-5, with a weak D call TRBD2 (5 bases). The CDR3 contains 14 residues. The germline V and J ends were trimmed by 2 bases and 5 bases, with 12 bases remaining between them. Germline CDR1 MNHEY, CDR2 SMNVEV (reference sequence). CDR3: CASSLVGWEETQYF. The CDR3 coding sequence is TGTGCCAGCAGTTTAGTAGGTTGGGAGGAGACCCAGTACTTC.

The chain carries TRBV20-1 and TRBJ2-2; no clear D gene. Germline-derived CDR1 and CDR2 are DFQATT and SNEGSKA (reference sequence). Trimming removed 3 bases at V and 7 bases at J, with 6 bases between. The CDR3 loop spans 11 amino acids. For the CDR3, the DNA is TGCAGTGCTAGGGACCTCGGGGAGCTGTTTTTT. It encodes CSARDLGELFF.

This clonotype was seen more than once but under ten times. The chain links TRBV7-2 to TRBJ1-5, with D unresolved. Germline lookup yields CDR1 SGHTA and CDR2 FQGNSA. Trimming pared 2 bases from V and 4 bases from J, leaving 6 bases between. CDR3 size: 13 residues. Here the CDR3 reads CASSLWTNQPQHF. The DNA for the CDR3 is TGTGCCAGCAGCTTATGGACGAATCAGCCCCAGCATTTT.

The V call is TRBV6-5, the J call TRBJ2-6; 10 bases line up with TRBD2. The CDR3 length is 22 residues. Per germline, CDR1 MNHEY and CDR2 SVGAGI. Trimming removed 0 bases from V and 0 bases from J; junction bases left unmatched: 14. CDR3 DNA: TGTGCCAGCAGTTACTCGAAGAGGGTACGACTAGCGGGCATCTCTGGGGCCAACGTCCTGACTTTC. Translating it yields CASSYSKRVRLAGISGANVLTF.

This clonotype was counted between two and nine times. The rearrangement links TRBV5-6 to TRBJ2-1; TRBD2 agrees at 8 bases. This CDR3 spans 15 amino acids. Germline V lookup: CDR1 SGHDT, CDR2 YYEEEE. J lost 7 bases, V lost 3 bases, and 9 bases had no gene match. Here the CDR3 reads CASSSGGGEGNEQFF. CDR3 in DNA: TGTGCCAGCAGCTCGGGGGGGGGCGAAGGGAATGAGCAGTTCTTC.

At least ten counts were recorded for this clonotype. J is TRBJ2-1 and V is TRBV7-8; 7 nucleotides agree with TRBD1. Germline V gene sequence: CDR1 SGHVS, CDR2 FQNEAQ. V lost 1 base, J lost 7 bases, and 10 bases stayed unmatched. The CDR3 has 16 residues. CDR3 sequence (DNA): TGTGCCAGCAGCTTAGAAGTGACAGGGTTAAATAATGAGCAGTTCTTC. Amino acid sequence: CASSLEVTGLNNEQFF.

This clonotype appeared once. The chain couples TRBV20-1 to TRBJ2-7; D gene unclear. Trimming pared 0 bases from V and 0 bases from J, leaving 12 bases between. This CDR3 spans 15 amino acids. Germline lookup yields CDR1 DFQATT and CDR2 SNEGSKA (reference sequence). As DNA, the CDR3 is TGCAGTGCTAGAGATATACAACGGAGCTCCTACGAGCAGTACTTC. As protein: CSARDIQRSSYEQYF.

The V and J genes are TRBV19 and TRBJ2-1; D is uncertain. Trimming took 1 base from V and 4 from J, leaving 14 bases between them. This CDR3 is built from 16 residues. CDR1 is LNHDA, CDR2 SQIVND, per germline (reference sequence). DNA for the CDR3: TGTGCCAGTAGTATAGTGCCCGAACCCGTATACAATGAGCAGTTCTTC. As protein: CASSIVPEPVYNEQFF.

This clonotype showed up many times. V and J are TRBV7-9 and TRBJ2-3; 8 bases line up with TRBD1. The CDR3 is 15 amino acids. Unmatched junction bases numbered 6, after V lost 4 bases and J lost 3 bases. Germline loops: CDR1 SEHNR, CDR2 FQNEAQ (reference sequence). The CDR3 sequence is CASSSDRVLTDTQYF. CDR3 in DNA: TGTGCCAGCAGCTCGGACAGGGTTTTGACAGATACGCAGTATTTT.

The chain has TRBV15 and TRBJ2-1; D could derive from TRBD1 or TRBD2 (5 bases each). Per the germline V gene, CDR1 is LNHNV and CDR2 is YYDKDF (reference sequence). Trimming cost V 0 bases and J 6 bases, with 21 bases left between them. This CDR3 spans 18 amino acids. The CDR3 bases are TGTGCCACCAGCAGAGATAGTGGGGGTCCTGTAATGACCAATGAGCAGTTCTTC. This encodes CATSRDSGGPVMTNEQFF.

This clonotype has only a few counts. The chain uses TRBV6-2 or TRBV6-3 and TRBJ2-7; D gene ambiguous. CDR1 is MNHEY, CDR2 SVGEGT, per germline. The V end was cut by 0 bases, the J end by 5 bases, with 5 bases between. The CDR3 extends over 12 amino acids. The CDR3 DNA reads TGTGCCAGCAGTTACTCATTAAACGAGCAGTACGTC. It encodes CASSYSLNEQYV.

This clonotype appeared a single time. This chain connects TRBV29-1 to TRBJ2-7, with D maybe TRBD1 (5 bases). V was clipped by 3 bases and J by 2 bases, with 14 bases between them. Germline lookup yields CDR1 SQVTM and CDR2 ANQGSEA. The CDR3 totals 14 residues. The CDR3 spells CSVEGDSVPYEQYF. For the CDR3, the DNA is TGCAGCGTTGAGGGTGACAGCGTCCCCTACGAGCAGTACTTC.

This clonotype was detected only once. The chain has TRBV28 and TRBJ2-3; D is uncertain. The germline V gene has CDR1 MDHEN and CDR2 SYDVKM. Trimming took 3 bases from V and 3 from J, leaving 13 bases between them. This CDR3 has 15 residues. The CDR3: CASSLPDSITDTQYF. Written as DNA, the CDR3 is TGTGCCAGCAGTTTGCCCGATTCAATTACAGATACGCAGTATTTT.

This chain joins TRBV14 and TRBJ2-7; perhaps TRBD1 as D (6 bases). The V gene's germline CDR1 is SGHDN and CDR2 FVKESK. The CDR3 is made up of 12 amino acids. The V end lost 6 bases, the J end lost 3 bases, and 9 bases lay between the germline ends. The CDR3 region is CASSWTDYEQYF. The CDR3 coding sequence is TGTGCCAGCAGTTGGACAGACTACGAGCAGTACTTC.

The chain employs TRBV28 and TRBJ2-7; 9 nucleotides match TRBD1. V dropped 4 bases and J dropped 0; count of bases not matched to a gene: 13. Germline loops: CDR1 MDHEN, CDR2 SYDVKM. The CDR3 totals 18 residues. The CDR3 loop reads CASSSPGTGPILSYEQYF. CDR3 nucleotide sequence: TGTGCCAGCAGTTCTCCCGGGACAGGGCCAATTCTCTCCTACGAGCAGTACTTC.

Only a few counts were recorded for this clonotype. The J gene is TRBJ1-1, the V gene TRBV4-1, with D hard to call. Trimming stripped 2 bases from V and 5 bases from J, with 9 bases between. CDR3 length: 13 residues. Per germline, CDR1 MGHRA and CDR2 YSYEKL. As DNA, the CDR3 is TGCGCCAGCAGCCAAAGACAAACTACTGAAGCTTTCTTT. It specifies CASSQRQTTEAFF.

This clonotype occurred many times. The V gene is TRBV6-2 or TRBV6-3, the J gene TRBJ2-1, with D unresolved. V shed 0 bases and J shed 4 bases, with 7 bases lying between them. The CDR3 contains 14 residues. Germline V gene lookup returns CDR1 MNHEY and CDR2 SVGEGT. The CDR3 sequence is CASSYSNSYNEQFF. The CDR3 coding sequence is TGTGCCAGCAGTTACTCGAACAGTTACAATGAGCAGTTCTTC.

This clonotype was counted only a few times. The chain has TRBV6-1 and TRBJ2-7; D gene uncertain. CDR1 and CDR2 from the germline V gene are MNHNS and SASEGT. The CDR3 spans 13 residues. Between the trimmed V and J ends, which lost 3 bases and 2 bases, there was a span of 8 bases. CDR3: CASSEYGAYEQYF. CDR3 DNA sequence: TGTGCCAGCAGTGAGTATGGGGCCTACGAGCAGTACTTC.

CDR3 amino acids: CSVGGVPRTSTDTQYF. DNA of the CDR3: TGCAGCGTCGGGGGGGTGCCGAGGACTTCCACAGATACGCAGTATTTT. This sequence joins TRBV29-1 and TRBJ2-3; the match to TRBD2 covers 8 bases. Losses at the gene ends were 6 bases for V and 2 bases for J; bases not matched to a gene: 13. Germline CDR1 is SQVTM and CDR2 is ANQGSEA. The CDR3 has 16 amino acids.

The chain links TRBV6-1 to TRBJ2-4; 10 bases fit TRBD1. The V gene's germline CDR1 is MNHNS and CDR2 SASEGT. The CDR3 is 13 amino acids. V trimming: 6 bases; J trimming: 7 bases; junction bases outside the gene matches: 3. CDR3 bases: TGTGCCAGCAGCACGGGACAGGGGAACATTCAGTACTTC. Its protein product is CASSTGQGNIQYF.